This T cell receptor (beta chain) emerged from a study of Ad26.COV2.S vaccination and SARS-CoV-2 variants. Clones were sequenced by immunoSEQ multiplex PCR, and TCRdb holds only the in-frame ones, with some missing. The sample lists 85,000 to 120,000 clones; about three quarters were seen once. CDR3 length: 15 residues. CDR1 LNHNV and CDR2 YYDKDF come from the germline V gene (reference sequence). V lost 3 bases to trimming and J lost 4 bases, with 13 bases between them. The receptor was isolated from a human donor who had recovered from COVID-19. Material: peripheral blood, obtained after recovery from COVID-19. The chain links TRBV15 to TRBJ1-5; D is undetermined. The chain's CDR3 is CATSSGYTGNQPQHF. Here the CDR3 DNA reads TGTGCCACCAGCAGTGGGTATACGGGTAATCAGCCCCAGCATTTT.